One and the same sample provided the 20 T cell receptor beta chains below, sequenced in a study of type 1 regulatory T cells. For these receptors, no antigen is known. TCRdb independently ran MiXCR on the reads; one entry per CDR3 protein. The sample lists tens of thousands of distinct CDR3 sequences; roughly half were seen once. Sequencing used cultured non-Tr1 T cells, either the whole culture or a sorted T cell fraction (not recorded which). Every receptor here comes from a human donor in good health.

This sequence joins TRBV18 and TRBJ1-3, with D maybe TRBD1 (6 bases). The CDR3 length is 16 residues. Germline V gene sequence: CDR1 KGHSH, CDR2 LQKENI. The V and J ends lost 1 base and 9 bases respectively, with 19 bases between them. The CDR3 sequence: CASSPLDRRPELTIYF. The CDR3 DNA sequence: TGTGCCAGCTCACCACTAGACAGGCGACCTGAGCTCACCATATATTTT.

This chain joins TRBV6-1 and TRBJ1-3; maybe TRBD1 (6 bases). Trimming stripped 4 bases from V and 2 bases from J, with 9 bases between. CDR1 MNHNS and CDR2 SASEGT come from the germline V gene. This CDR3 comprises 14 residues. The CDR3 nucleotides read TGTGCCAGCAGTGCCCGGGACACTGGAAACACCATATATTTT. Encoded protein: CASSARDTGNTIYF.

In this sample, this clonotype turned up a few times. The chain combines TRBV2 with TRBJ1-1, with D maybe TRBD1 (5 bases). V was pared by 6 bases and J by 4 bases, with 18 bases between. From germline, CDR1 is SNHLY and CDR2 FYNNEI. This CDR3 contains 15 residues. CDR3 nucleotide sequence: TGTGCCAGCAGCCTCCCGGGGGGATCGGGCACTGAAGCTTTCTTT. This encodes CASSLPGGSGTEAFF.

This clonotype appeared many times. The chain employs TRBV29-1 and TRBJ2-1, with D possibly matching TRBD2 (5 bases). The CDR3 is made up of 13 amino acids. Trimming removed 7 bases from V and 6 bases from J, with 16 bases in between. Germline V CDR1 and CDR2: SQVTM, ANQGSEA. The CDR3 bases are TGCAGCGCCGTGACTAATTTGGGCAATGAGCAGTTCTTC. Its translation: CSAVTNLGNEQFF.

V usage is TRBV28 and J usage is TRBJ1-1; perhaps TRBD1 as D (5 bases). Germline V gives CDR1 MDHEN, CDR2 SYDVKM. Trimming removed 3 bases from V and 8 bases from J, with 19 bases in between. The CDR3 is made up of 15 amino acids. DNA of the CDR3: TGTGCCAGCAGTTTTGTCCTAAGGGACGACGGAGAAGCTTTCTTT. This encodes CASSFVLRDDGEAFF.

This clonotype was counted many times. This chain links TRBV20-1 with TRBJ2-2; 8 positions match TRBD2. This CDR3 has 15 residues. CDR1 and CDR2 (germline): DFQATT, SNEGSKA (reference sequence). The J segment lost 0 bases and the V segment lost 6 bases, leaving 6 bases of the junction unmatched. Here the CDR3 DNA reads TGCAGTGCAACTAGCGGACGCGCGAACACCGGGGAGCTGTTTTTT. This sequence encodes CSATSGRANTGELFF.

V usage is TRBV11-2 and J usage is TRBJ2-7; TRBD1 might be the D (6 bases). Deletions cut 4 bases from V and 2 bases from J, with 24 bases between. This CDR3 has 18 residues. CDR1 and CDR2 from the germline V gene are SGHAT and FQNNGV. CDR3 bases: TGTGCCAGCAGCTCGGGGAATTTTTTAGGGACACTAACCTACGAGCAGTACTTC. Translating it yields CASSSGNFLGTLTYEQYF.

V and J are TRBV3-1 and TRBJ2-7; D gene uncertain. There are 11 residues in the CDR3. The V gene lost 6 bases and the J gene lost 4 bases, with 7 bases spanning the gap. Germline CDR1 LGHDT, CDR2 YNNKEL (reference sequence). CDR3 in DNA: TGTGCCAGCAGGAACAATTACGAGCAGTACTTC. Its protein product is CASRNNYEQYF.

This clonotype was seen only a few times. V is TRBV6-1 and J is TRBJ2-7, with D unclear. The CDR3 is 11 residues long. The germline V and J ends were trimmed by 6 bases and 2 bases, with 5 bases remaining between them. Germline CDR1 is MNHNS and CDR2 is SASEGT. CDR3 bases: TGTGCCAGCAGCCTGACCTACGAGCAGTACTTC. Protein sequence: CASSLTYEQYF.

A few counts support this clonotype. The V call is TRBV10-3, the J call TRBJ1-1; the D gene is possibly TRBD1 (5 bases). CDR3 length: 12 amino acids. Germline V gene data show CDR1 as ENHRY and CDR2 as SYGVKD. Trimming removed 6 bases from V and 3 bases from J, with 8 bases in between. CDR3 protein: CAIRGGYTEAFF. CDR3 DNA: TGTGCCATCAGGGGGGGGTACACTGAAGCTTTCTTT.

This CDR3 reads CASSVTGGPFETQYF. As DNA, the CDR3 is TGTGCCAGCAGTGTAACGGGGGGGCCTTTCGAGACCCAGTACTTC. The chain uses TRBV2 and TRBJ2-5, with 8 bases fitting TRBD2. The V gene's germline CDR1 is SNHLY and CDR2 FYNNEI. The CDR3 spans 15 residues. Germline trimming cut 4 bases from V and 5 bases from J; bases unmatched to any gene: 9.

In its sample, this clonotype was seen a few times. The rearrangement links TRBV18 to TRBJ2-5; TRBD2 agrees at 8 bases. This CDR3 region has 17 residues. The germline gives CDR1 KGHSH, CDR2 LQKENI. V was clipped by 0 bases and J by 4 bases; unmatched bases: 10. The CDR3 DNA is TGTGCCAGCTCACCACCGGCGACTAGCGATGATAGAGAGACCCAGTACTTC. This translates into CASSPPATSDDRETQYF.

V and J are TRBV20-1 and TRBJ1-1; 11 nucleotides align to TRBD1. The CDR3 sequence is 14 residues long. Germline-derived CDR1 and CDR2 are DFQATT and SNEGSKA (reference sequence). With 0 bases clipped from V and 8 bases from J, the junction kept 5 bases outside the gene matches. The CDR3, as DNA: TGCAGTGCTAGAGACCTTGGACAGGGGGCCGAAGCTTTCTTT. This encodes CSARDLGQGAEAFF.

V usage is TRBV5-1 and J usage is TRBJ2-3; no clear D gene. The germline V gene has CDR1 SGHRS and CDR2 YFSETQ. The CDR3 loop spans 15 amino acids. V dropped 1 base and J dropped 2 bases, with 11 bases sitting between them. CDR3 coding DNA: TGCGCCAGCAGCTTGAAAGTTGCTTACACAGATACGCAGTATTTT. Its protein product is CASSLKVAYTDTQYF. Full variable domain (rest looked up from reference TRBV5-1 and TRBJ2-3): KAGVTQTPRYLIKTRGQQVTLSCSPISGHRSVSWYQQTPGQGLQFLFEYFSETQRNKGNFPGRFSGRQFSNSRSEMNVSTLELGDSALYLCASSLKVAYTDTQYFGPGTRLTVL.

J is TRBJ1-1 and V is TRBV7-3; possibly TRBD1 for D (5 bases). V shed 4 bases and J shed 4 bases, with 10 bases lying between them. Germline V lookup: CDR1 SGHTA, CDR2 FQGTGA. The CDR3 sequence is 13 residues long. DNA of the CDR3: TGTGCCAGCAGCTACGGGACTACCACTGAAGCTTTCTTT. Translation: CASSYGTTTEAFF.

The gene calls are TRBV28 and TRBJ2-7; D is perhaps TRBD1 (6 bases). The CDR3 totals 15 residues. The V gene's germline CDR1 is MDHEN and CDR2 SYDVKM. The V gene lost 3 bases and the J gene lost 1 base, with 13 bases spanning the gap. CDR3 sequence: CASSFPDSISYEQYF. The CDR3 coding sequence is TGTGCCAGCAGTTTCCCGGACAGTATATCCTACGAGCAGTACTTC.

V usage is TRBV6-2 or TRBV6-3 and J usage is TRBJ2-5, with unresolved D. The V end lost 2 bases, the J end lost 1 base, and 2 bases lay between the germline ends. Germline V gene sequence: CDR1 MNHEY, CDR2 SVGEGT. The CDR3 spans 12 residues. This chain's CDR3 is CASSYGQETQYF. The CDR3 DNA sequence: TGTGCCAGCAGTTACGGCCAAGAGACCCAGTACTTC.

This clonotype was seen a handful of times. This chain connects TRBV20-1 to TRBJ2-7; D unresolved. CDR1 and CDR2 (germline): DFQATT, SNEGSKA (reference sequence). Trimming cost V 6 bases and J 8 bases, with 14 bases left between them. The CDR3 has 11 residues. CDR3 nucleotide sequence: TGCAGTGCCCAGAGCCACGACCAGCAGTACTTC. This sequence encodes CSAQSHDQQYF.

The chain joins TRBV5-6 to TRBJ2-6; D gene ambiguous. Germline CDR1 SGHDT, CDR2 YYEEEE. Deletions cut 0 bases from V and 0 bases from J, with 7 bases between. The CDR3 has 16 residues. The CDR3 DNA reads as TGTGCCAGCAGCTTGGCAAGAGACTCTGGGGCCAACGTCCTGACTTTC. It encodes CASSLARDSGANVLTF. The full variable domain, completed using reference TRBV5-6 and TRBJ2-6, is DAGVTQSPTHLIKTRGQQVTLRCSPKSGHDTVSWYQQALGQGPQFIFQYYEEEERQRGNFPDRFSGHQFPNYSSELNVNALLLGDSALYLCASSLARDSGANVLTFGAGSRLTVL.

The chain joins TRBV19 to TRBJ1-1; 10 positions agree with TRBD1. Germline CDR1 reads LNHDA; CDR2 reads SQIVND (reference sequence). With V trimmed by 3 bases and J by 4 bases, 8 bases remained unmatched. The CDR3 loop spans 16 amino acids. The CDR3 bases are TGTGCCAGTAGTATTAGGGGACAGGGGAGGCCCACTGAAGCTTTCTTT. Translated: CASSIRGQGRPTEAFF.